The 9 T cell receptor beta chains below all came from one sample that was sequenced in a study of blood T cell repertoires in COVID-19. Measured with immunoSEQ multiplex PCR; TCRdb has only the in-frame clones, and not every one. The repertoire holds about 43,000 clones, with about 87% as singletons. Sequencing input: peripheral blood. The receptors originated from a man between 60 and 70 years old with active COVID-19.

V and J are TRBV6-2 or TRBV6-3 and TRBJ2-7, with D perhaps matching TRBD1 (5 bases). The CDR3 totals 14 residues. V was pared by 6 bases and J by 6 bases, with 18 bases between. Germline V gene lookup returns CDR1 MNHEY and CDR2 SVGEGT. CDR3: CASSLWTLQGEQYF. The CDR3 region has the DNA TGTGCCAGCAGCCTATGGACCCTTCAGGGCGAGCAGTACTTC.

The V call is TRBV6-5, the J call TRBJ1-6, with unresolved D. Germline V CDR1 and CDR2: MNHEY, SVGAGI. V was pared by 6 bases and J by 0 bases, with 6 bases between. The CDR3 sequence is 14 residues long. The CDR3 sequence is CASREGSYNSPLHF. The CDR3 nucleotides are TGTGCCAGCAGGGAGGGCTCCTATAATTCACCCCTCCACTTT.

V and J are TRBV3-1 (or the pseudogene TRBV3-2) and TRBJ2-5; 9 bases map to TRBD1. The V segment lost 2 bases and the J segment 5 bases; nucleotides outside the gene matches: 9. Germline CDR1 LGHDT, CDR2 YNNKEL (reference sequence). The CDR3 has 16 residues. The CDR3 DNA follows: TGTGCCAGCAGCCAATCCGGGACAGGGCTTGGGGAGACCCAGTACTTC. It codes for CASSQSGTGLGETQYF.

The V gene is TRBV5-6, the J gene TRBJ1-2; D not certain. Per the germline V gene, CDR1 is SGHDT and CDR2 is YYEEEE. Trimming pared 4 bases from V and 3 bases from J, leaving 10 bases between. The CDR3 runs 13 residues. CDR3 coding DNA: TGTGCCAGCAGCCCCGACATATACTATGGCTACACCTTC. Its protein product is CASSPDIYYGYTF.

Here the CDR3 DNA reads TGTGCCAGCAGCTCCGGGACAGCTAATGAAAAACTGTTTTTT. Translated: CASSSGTANEKLFF. The V and J genes are TRBV3-1 (or the pseudogene TRBV3-2) and TRBJ1-4, with 7 bases that match TRBD1. This CDR3 has 14 amino acids. V shed 5 bases and J 3 bases; nucleotides not matched to a gene: 3. Germline CDR1 is LGHDT and CDR2 is YNNKEL (reference sequence).

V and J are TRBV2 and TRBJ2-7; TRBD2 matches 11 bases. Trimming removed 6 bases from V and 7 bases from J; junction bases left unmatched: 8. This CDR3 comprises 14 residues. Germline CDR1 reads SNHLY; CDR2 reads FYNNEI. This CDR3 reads CASSATSGSSEQYF. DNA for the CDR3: TGTGCCAGCAGCGCAACTAGCGGGAGTTCTGAGCAGTACTTC.

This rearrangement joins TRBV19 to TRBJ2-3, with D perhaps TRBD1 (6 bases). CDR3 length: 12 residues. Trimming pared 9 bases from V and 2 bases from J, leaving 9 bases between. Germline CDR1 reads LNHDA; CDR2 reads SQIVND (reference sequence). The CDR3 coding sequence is TGTGCCAGCGGACAGCACACAGATACGCAGTATTTT. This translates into CASGQHTDTQYF. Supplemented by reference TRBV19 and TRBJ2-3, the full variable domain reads DGGITQSPKYLFRKEGQNVTLSCEQNLNHDAMYWYRQDPGQGLRLIYYSQIVNDFQKGDIAEGYSVSREKKESFPLTVTSAQKNPTAFYLCASGQHTDTQYFGPGTRLTVL.

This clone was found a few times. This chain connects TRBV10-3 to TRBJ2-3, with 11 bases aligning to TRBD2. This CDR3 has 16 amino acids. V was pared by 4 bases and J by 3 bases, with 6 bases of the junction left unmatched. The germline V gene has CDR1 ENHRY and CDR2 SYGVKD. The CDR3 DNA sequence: TGTGCCATCAGTGGAACTAGCGGGAGAGGGACAGATACGCAGTATTTT. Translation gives CAISGTSGRGTDTQYF.

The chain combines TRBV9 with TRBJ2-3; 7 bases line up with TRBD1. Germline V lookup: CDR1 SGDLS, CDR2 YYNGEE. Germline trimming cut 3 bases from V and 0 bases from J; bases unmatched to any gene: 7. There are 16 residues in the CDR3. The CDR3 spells CASSGGGGHSTDTQYF. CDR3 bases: TGTGCCAGCAGCGGAGGGGGCGGGCACAGCACAGATACGCAGTATTTT.